Below are 31 T cell receptor beta chains sequenced from a single sample in a study of T cell changes during pregnancy in multiple sclerosis (dated by TCRdb to the late 2010s). Library method: the immunoSEQ multiplex PCR assay. TCRdb's version of the immuneACCESS table is confined to in-frame rearrangements and falls short of the full clone set. An unresolved V gene accounts for under half of the shortfall where checked; the remainder is of unknown origin. The sample includes fewer than 130,000 clones, with approximately 90% observed a single time. The ten largest clones capture roughly 3.5% of the sample. Sequenced material: peripheral blood, taken after pregnancy. The receptors stem from a female donor with multiple sclerosis, enrolled in a pregnancy study.

The chain joins TRBV27 to TRBJ1-4; D call uncertain. Trimming stripped 3 bases from V and 8 bases from J, with 16 bases between. Germline V gives CDR1 MNHEY, CDR2 SMNVEV (reference sequence). The CDR3 runs to 15 residues. The CDR3 region is CASSLSLGAWEKLFF. CDR3 DNA sequence: TGTGCCAGCAGTTTGAGTTTGGGCGCGTGGGAAAAACTGTTTTTT.

This sequence joins TRBV2 and TRBJ1-5, with D maybe TRBD1 (5 bases). The CDR3 is 13 residues long. V was pared by 3 bases and J by 5 bases, with 8 bases between. The germline V gene encodes CDR1 SNHLY and CDR2 FYNNEI. CDR3 amino acids: CASSDRGYQPQHF. The DNA for the CDR3 is TGTGCCAGCAGTGATAGGGGCTATCAGCCCCAGCATTTT.

Only one count was recorded for this clone. This rearrangement joins TRBV7-6 to TRBJ2-3; 10 bases are a match to TRBD1. This CDR3 is built from 15 residues. The V gene's germline CDR1 is SGHVS and CDR2 FNYEAQ. Unmatched junction bases numbered 1, after V lost 0 bases and J lost 4 bases. CDR3 sequence reads: CASSLAGTGADTQYF. Written as DNA, the CDR3 is TGTGCCAGCAGCTTAGCGGGGACAGGGGCAGATACGCAGTATTTT. The entire variable domain, with the rest obtained from reference TRBV7-6 and TRBJ2-3, is as follows: GAGVSQSPRYKVTKRGQDVALRCDPISGHVSLYWYRQALGQGPEFLTYFNYEAQQDKSGLPNDRFSAERPEGSISTLTIQRTEQRDSAMYRCASSLAGTGADTQYFGPGTRLTVL.

This chain connects TRBV9 to TRBJ2-2; 9 bases agree with TRBD2. The V gene's germline CDR1 is SGDLS and CDR2 YYNGEE. This CDR3 has 14 amino acids. With 5 bases clipped from V and 4 bases from J, the junction kept 3 bases outside the gene matches. Here the CDR3 DNA reads TGTGCCAGCAGGGGACTAGCACCCACCGGGGAGCTGTTTTTT. Translated, it gives CASRGLAPTGELFF.

This clone was seen more than once but under ten times. This sequence joins TRBV6-5 and TRBJ2-5, with 7 bases identical to TRBD1. Germline CDR1 reads MNHEY; CDR2 reads SVGAGI. The CDR3 extends over 14 amino acids. V lost 6 bases to trimming and J lost 3 bases; unmatched junction nucleotides: 7. The CDR3 coding sequence is TGTGCCAGCAGCCGAGGGGGCCTGGAAGAGACCCAGTACTTC. Its protein product is CASSRGGLEETQYF.

This clone turned up a few times. The sample holds other DNA sequences that translate to the same CDR3. V usage is TRBV6-5 and J usage is TRBJ1-1; TRBD1 is a possible D gene (5 bases). The CDR3 has 13 amino acids. V lost 6 bases and J lost 4, with 12 bases in between. CDR1 is MNHEY, CDR2 SVGAGI, per germline. The CDR3 loop is CASSPGGGTEAFF. The CDR3 DNA sequence: TGTGCCAGCAGCCCGGGGGGGGGCACTGAAGCTTTCTTT.

The chain joins TRBV7-8 to TRBJ1-1; the D is unclear. The CDR3 runs to 13 residues. Germline V lookup: CDR1 SGHVS, CDR2 FQNEAQ. V gave up 6 bases and J gave up 7 bases, with 15 bases separating them. Here the CDR3 reads CASRSRLNSEAFF. The CDR3 region has the DNA TGTGCCAGCAGATCACGCCTTAATAGTGAAGCTTTCTTT.

The chain recombines TRBV27 with TRBJ1-3; D is perhaps TRBD1 (6 bases). V was cut by 5 bases and J by 2 bases, with 16 bases left in between. Germline V gene sequence: CDR1 MNHEY, CDR2 SMNVEV (reference sequence). The CDR3 sequence is 16 residues long. As DNA, the CDR3 is TGTGCCAGCAGTCCGCTACAGGGTTTCGCTGGAAACACCATATATTTT. This encodes CASSPLQGFAGNTIYF.

This clone was seen a single time. The chain combines TRBV11-2 with TRBJ1-4, with unresolved D. V lost 1 base and J lost 7, with 7 bases in between. Germline CDR1 is SGHAT and CDR2 is FQNNGV. This CDR3 has 13 amino acids. CDR3 sequence reads: CASSLAAGEKLFF. The CDR3 DNA follows: TGTGCCAGCAGCTTAGCTGCGGGTGAAAAACTGTTTTTT. The full variable domain, with the rest looked up from reference TRBV11-2 and TRBJ1-4, is EAGVAQSPRYKIIEKRQSVAFWCNPISGHATLYWYQQILGQGPKLLIQFQNNGVVDDSQLPKDRFSAERLKGVDSTLKIQPAKLEDSAVYLCASSLAAGEKLFFGSGTQLSVL.

The V call is TRBV6-5, the J call TRBJ1-2, with 8 bases fitting TRBD1. Germline CDR1 is MNHEY and CDR2 is SVGAGI. The CDR3 contains 13 residues. Germline trimming cut 6 bases from V and 4 bases from J; bases unmatched to any gene: 4. The CDR3 loop reads CASRTGTGYGYTF. The CDR3 region has the DNA TGTGCCAGCAGAACCGGGACAGGCTATGGCTACACCTTC.

J is TRBJ1-1 and V is TRBV4-2; D ambiguous. Per germline, CDR1 LGHNA and CDR2 YNFKEQ. This CDR3 is built from 15 residues. Trimming cost V 0 bases and J 1 base, with 9 bases left between them. The DNA for the CDR3 is TGTGCCAGCAGCCAAGAAGGTGCAGGGAACACTGAAGCTTTCTTT. Its translation: CASSQEGAGNTEAFF.

The chain uses TRBV11-2 and TRBJ2-3, with TRBD2 matching over 13 bases. CDR1 and CDR2 from the germline V gene are SGHAT and FQNNGV. Trimming at V came to 1 base and at J to 8 bases, leaving 12 bases not matched to a gene. This CDR3 region has 18 residues. CDR3 sequence reads: CASSLAGTSGTRPSTQYF. The CDR3 nucleotides are TGTGCCAGCAGCTTAGCCGGGACTAGCGGGACCCGGCCTAGTACGCAGTATTTT.

This rearrangement joins TRBV6-5 to TRBJ2-7; 13 bases are a match to TRBD2. The CDR3 runs to 16 residues. Per the germline V gene, CDR1 is MNHEY and CDR2 is SVGAGI. J lost 2 bases, V lost 2 bases, and 3 bases had no gene match. This CDR3 reads CASSYGTSGDPYEQYF. The CDR3 nucleotides are TGTGCCAGCAGTTACGGGACTAGCGGGGACCCCTACGAGCAGTACTTC.

The chain carries TRBV5-5 and TRBJ1-6; TRBD1 agrees at 7 bases. The trim removed 0 bases at V and 9 bases at J, leaving 3 bases unmatched. This CDR3 comprises 14 residues. Germline loops: CDR1 SGHKS, CDR2 YYEKEE (reference sequence). CDR3 DNA: TGTGCCAGCAGCTTGGGGAGGGGGCCTTCACCCCTCCACTTT. The encoded protein is CASSLGRGPSPLHF. The variable domain in full, completed from reference TRBV5-5 and TRBJ1-6, reads DAGVTQSPTHLIKTRGQQVTLRCSPISGHKSVSWYQQVLGQGPQFIFQYYEKEERGRGNFPDRFSARQFPNYSSELNVNALLLGDSALYLCASSLGRGPSPLHFGNGTRLTVT.

The V call is TRBV6-1, the J call TRBJ2-5; D remains ambiguous. V lost 3 bases, J lost 5 bases, and 13 bases lay in between. Germline V gene lookup returns CDR1 MNHNS and CDR2 SASEGT. The length of the CDR3 is 14 residues. The CDR3 DNA sequence: TGTGCCAGCAGTGAGGCTAGTGGGTGGGAGACCCAGTACTTC. Translation gives CASSEASGWETQYF.

The chain couples TRBV6-1 to TRBJ2-2; D not certain. CDR1 and CDR2 (germline): MNHNS, SASEGT. With 1 base removed from V and 4 bases from J, the gap between germline ends came to 7 bases. The CDR3 is made up of 14 amino acids. In nucleotides, the CDR3 is TGTGCCAGCAGTGAAGAACAGTCCACCGGGGAGCTGTTTTTT. As protein: CASSEEQSTGELFF.

The chain joins TRBV18 to TRBJ1-3, with D hard to call. CDR1 is KGHSH and CDR2 is LQKENI in the germline V gene. This CDR3 has 15 residues. V lost 3 bases and J 2 bases, leaving 11 bases between the germline ends. This CDR3 is CASSPAAGTGNTIYF. DNA for the CDR3: TGTGCCAGCTCACCCGCTGCGGGAACTGGAAACACCATATATTTT.

The chain links TRBV7-2 to TRBJ1-3; a possible D gene is TRBD1 (6 bases). This CDR3 has 15 residues. V lost 5 bases and J lost 2, with 13 bases in between. Germline values: CDR1 SGHTA, CDR2 FQGNSA. The CDR3 sequence is CASSRVQGTGNTIYF. The DNA for the CDR3 is TGTGCCAGCAGCCGAGTACAGGGTACTGGAAACACCATATATTTT.

The chain employs TRBV7-9 and TRBJ2-1; a weak D match, TRBD2 (6 bases). V gave up 1 base and J gave up 10 bases, with 23 bases separating them. The germline V gene has CDR1 SEHNR and CDR2 FQNEAQ (reference sequence). This CDR3 is built from 17 residues. The CDR3, as DNA: TGTGCCAGCAGCTTAGGGTCCGGTGAGGCGCTAGCGTTGGAGCAGTTCTTC. Translating it yields CASSLGSGEALALEQFF.

The chain couples TRBV6-5 to TRBJ1-6; 11 nucleotides align to TRBD1. The CDR3 has 15 residues. V gave up 4 bases and J gave up 9 bases; unmatched junction bases: 5. In germline, CDR1 is MNHEY, CDR2 SVGAGI. The CDR3 sequence: CASSSAGTGGSPLHF. The CDR3 nucleotides are TGTGCCAGCAGTTCCGCCGGGACAGGGGGTTCACCCCTCCACTTT.

The chain links TRBV5-1 to TRBJ1-1; TRBD1 matches 8 bases. V dropped 7 bases and J dropped 4; count of bases not matched to a gene: 6. CDR3 length: 13 amino acids. From germline, CDR1 is SGHRS and CDR2 YFSETQ. CDR3 bases: TGCGCCAGCCGACAGGGGCTAGCCACTGAAGCTTTCTTT. Translated: CASRQGLATEAFF.

This clone was seen a few times. V and J are TRBV5-1 and TRBJ2-3; D is uncertain. V gave up 6 bases and J gave up 2 bases, with 10 bases separating them. Germline V gives CDR1 SGHRS, CDR2 YFSETQ. CDR3 length: 13 amino acids. The CDR3 nucleotides read TGCGCCAGCAAGTGGCGGTACACAGATACGCAGTATTTT. Protein: CASKWRYTDTQYF.

The CDR3 coding sequence is TGTGCCAGCAGCCCACCACAGGGGACGAACACTGAAGCTTTCTTT. This sequence encodes CASSPPQGTNTEAFF. The chain uses TRBV5-4 and TRBJ1-1; 7 nucleotides line up with TRBD1. CDR1 SGHNT and CDR2 YYREEE come from the germline V gene (reference sequence). Germline trimming cut 4 bases from V and 1 base from J; bases unmatched to any gene: 7. This CDR3 comprises 15 residues.

The chain carries TRBV11-3 and TRBJ2-1, with 8 bases lining up with TRBD1. V dropped 2 bases and J dropped 5; count of bases not matched to a gene: 2. The CDR3 length is 14 residues. The germline CDR1 and CDR2 sequences are SGHNT and YENEEA. CDR3 residues: CASSLPGGHNEQFF. For the CDR3, the DNA is TGTGCCAGCAGCTTACCAGGGGGCCACAATGAGCAGTTCTTC. Full variable domain (rest looked up from reference TRBV11-3 and TRBJ2-1): EAGVVQSPRYKIIEKKQPVAFWCNPISGHNTLYWYLQNLGQGPELLIRYENEEAVDDSQLPKDRFSAERLKGVDSTLKIQPAELGDSAVYLCASSLPGGHNEQFFGPGTRLTVL.

The chain uses TRBV6-1 and TRBJ2-7, with D uncertain. This CDR3 is 11 amino acids long. CDR1 is MNHNS and CDR2 is SASEGT in the germline V gene. Trimming removed 3 bases from V and 6 bases from J, with 6 bases in between. The CDR3 region is CASSDPREQYF. CDR3 nucleotides: TGTGCCAGCAGTGATCCCCGCGAGCAGTACTTC.

The gene calls are TRBV10-3 and TRBJ1-2; TRBD1 aligns across 9 bases. Germline lookup yields CDR1 ENHRY and CDR2 SYGVKD. The trim removed 4 bases at V and 5 bases at J, leaving 2 bases unmatched. This CDR3 is built from 13 residues. In DNA form, the CDR3 reads TGTGCCATCAGTGTGGACAGGGGTTATGGCTACACCTTC. Amino acid sequence: CAISVDRGYGYTF.

The rearrangement joins TRBV5-6 to TRBJ1-4; 7 positions agree with TRBD1. This CDR3 has 13 amino acids. Germline loops: CDR1 SGHDT, CDR2 YYEEEE. Trimming cost V 3 bases and J 4 bases; bases outside gene matches: 0. CDR3 sequence (DNA): TGTGCCAGCAGCTACAGGGGTAATGAAAAACTGTTTTTT. This encodes CASSYRGNEKLFF.

The chain joins TRBV4-1 to TRBJ2-1, with a tentative D call TRBD1 (5 bases). V was pared by 2 bases and J by 6 bases, with 14 bases between. The CDR3 sequence is 15 residues long. Germline V gene data show CDR1 as MGHRA and CDR2 as YSYEKL. The CDR3 bases are TGCGCCAGCAGCCAACGTGCAGGGCAGTCCAATGAGCAGTTCTTC. It specifies CASSQRAGQSNEQFF.

The chain is built from TRBV9 and TRBJ2-3; D uncertain. Germline V gene sequence: CDR1 SGDLS, CDR2 YYNGEE. The CDR3 contains 17 residues. Trimming cost V 4 bases and J 6 bases, with 24 bases left between them. The DNA of the CDR3 is TGTGCCAGCAGCCCCGAATTAGACACCTCCCTCCCGGATACGCAGTATTTT. As protein: CASSPELDTSLPDTQYF.

The rearrangement links TRBV11-3 to TRBJ2-1, with 13 bases lining up with TRBD2. The CDR3 contains 19 residues. J gave up 7 bases and V 5 bases, and 17 bases lay outside the gene matches. Germline values: CDR1 SGHNT, CDR2 YENEEA. Here the CDR3 DNA reads TGTGCCAGCAGCGGTCCCGGGACTAGCGGGGAGTACTCTATTAATGAGCAGTTCTTC. Amino acid sequence: CASSGPGTSGEYSINEQFF.

The genes are TRBV30 and TRBJ1-5; 8 nucleotides match TRBD1. V was clipped by 0 bases and J by 3 bases; unmatched bases: 4. CDR3 length equals 15 residues. The germline gives CDR1 GTSNPN, CDR2 SVGIG (reference sequence). The CDR3 nucleotides read TGTGCCTGGAGTGTACGGGACAGGATCAATCAGCCCCAGCATTTT. Translating gives CAWSVRDRINQPQHF.